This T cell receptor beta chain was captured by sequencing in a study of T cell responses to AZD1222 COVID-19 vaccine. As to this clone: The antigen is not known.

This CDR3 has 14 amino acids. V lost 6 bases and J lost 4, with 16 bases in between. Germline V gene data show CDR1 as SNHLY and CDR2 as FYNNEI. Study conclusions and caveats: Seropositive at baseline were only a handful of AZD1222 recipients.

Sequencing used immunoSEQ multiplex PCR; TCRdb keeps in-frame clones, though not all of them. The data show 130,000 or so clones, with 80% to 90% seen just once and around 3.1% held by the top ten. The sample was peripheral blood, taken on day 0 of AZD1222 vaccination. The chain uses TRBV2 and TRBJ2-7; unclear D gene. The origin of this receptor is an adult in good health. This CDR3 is CASSPTPFPYEQYF. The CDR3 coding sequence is TGTGCCAGCAGCCCAACCCCCTTCCCGTACGAGCAGTACTTC. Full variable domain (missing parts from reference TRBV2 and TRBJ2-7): EPEVTQTPSHQVTQMGQEVILRCVPISNHLYFYWYRQILGQKVEFLVSFYNNEISEKSEIFDDQFSVERPDGSNFTLKIRSTKLEDSAMYFCASSPTPFPYEQYFGPGTRLTVT.